The clone carrying this T cell receptor (beta chain) came up once. V was pared by 2 bases and J by 8 bases, with 12 bases between. Germline CDR1 reads MNHEY; CDR2 reads SVGAGI. The CDR3 has 13 amino acids. The data stem from a study of blood T cell repertoires in COVID-19. On the study more broadly: Samples of COVID-19 (acute and convalescent) were obtained from the United States, Italy and Spain. From T cells, B-cell-depleted T cells, or PBMCs came the material, which was cDNA or gDNA.

The data were produced by immunoSEQ multiplex PCR, yet TCRdb's version contains in-frame clones alone and is incomplete. The sample has about 130,000 clones, approximately 84% seen once. Sequenced sample: peripheral blood. This TCR derives from a woman aged 55-69 years with acute or convalescent COVID-19. V usage is TRBV6-5 and J usage is TRBJ1-2, with a weak D call TRBD1 (5 bases). Here the CDR3 reads CASSYGRAGGYTF. CDR3 nucleotides: TGTGCCAGCAGTTACGGCAGGGCTGGCGGCTACACCTTC.